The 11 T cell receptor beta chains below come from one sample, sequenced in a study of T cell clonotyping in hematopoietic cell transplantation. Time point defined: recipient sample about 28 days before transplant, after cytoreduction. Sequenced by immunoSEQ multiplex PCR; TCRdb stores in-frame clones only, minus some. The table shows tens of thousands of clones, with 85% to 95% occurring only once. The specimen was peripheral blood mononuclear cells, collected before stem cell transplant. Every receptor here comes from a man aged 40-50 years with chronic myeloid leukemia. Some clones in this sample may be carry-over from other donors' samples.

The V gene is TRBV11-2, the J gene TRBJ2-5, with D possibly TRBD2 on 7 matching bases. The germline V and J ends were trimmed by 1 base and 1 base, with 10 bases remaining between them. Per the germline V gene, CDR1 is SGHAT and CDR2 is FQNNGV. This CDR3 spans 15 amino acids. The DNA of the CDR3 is TGTGCCAGCAGCTTAGTTGGGGGGGCCCAAGAGACCCAGTACTTC. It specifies CASSLVGGAQETQYF.

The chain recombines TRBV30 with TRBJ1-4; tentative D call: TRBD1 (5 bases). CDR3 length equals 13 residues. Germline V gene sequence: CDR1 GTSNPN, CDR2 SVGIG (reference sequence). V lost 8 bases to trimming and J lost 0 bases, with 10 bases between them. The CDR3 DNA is TGTGCCGGCAAAGGGGCAACTAATGAAAAACTGTTTTTT. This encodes CAGKGATNEKLFF.

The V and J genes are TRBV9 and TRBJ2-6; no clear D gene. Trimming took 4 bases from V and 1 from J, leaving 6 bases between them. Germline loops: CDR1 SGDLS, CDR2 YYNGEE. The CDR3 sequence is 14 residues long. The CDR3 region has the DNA TGTGCCAGCAGCACCCGTTCTGGGGCCAACGTCCTGACTTTC. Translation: CASSTRSGANVLTF.

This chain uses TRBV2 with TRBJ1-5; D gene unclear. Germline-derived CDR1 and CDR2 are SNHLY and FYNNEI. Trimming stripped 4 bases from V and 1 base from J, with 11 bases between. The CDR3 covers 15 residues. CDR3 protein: CASSGGLGSNQPQHF. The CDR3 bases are TGTGCCAGCAGTGGAGGGCTAGGAAGCAATCAGCCCCAGCATTTT. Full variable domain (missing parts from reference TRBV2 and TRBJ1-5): EPEVTQTPSHQVTQMGQEVILRCVPISNHLYFYWYRQILGQKVEFLVSFYNNEISEKSEIFDDQFSVERPDGSNFTLKIRSTKLEDSAMYFCASSGGLGSNQPQHFGDGTRLSIL.

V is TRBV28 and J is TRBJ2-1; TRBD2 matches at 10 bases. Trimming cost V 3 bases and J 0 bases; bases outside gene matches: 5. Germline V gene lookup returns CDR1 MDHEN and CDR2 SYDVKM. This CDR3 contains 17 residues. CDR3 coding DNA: TGTGCCAGCAGTTTTTTCGGACTAGCGGACTCCTACAATGAGCAGTTCTTC. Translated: CASSFFGLADSYNEQFF.

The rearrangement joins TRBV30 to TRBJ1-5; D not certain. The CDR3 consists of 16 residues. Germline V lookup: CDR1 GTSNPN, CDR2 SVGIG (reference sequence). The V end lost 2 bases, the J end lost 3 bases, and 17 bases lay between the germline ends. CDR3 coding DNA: TGTGCCTGGAGTCGTAAATGGGTTAAGGACAATCAGCCCCAGCATTTT. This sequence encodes CAWSRKWVKDNQPQHF.

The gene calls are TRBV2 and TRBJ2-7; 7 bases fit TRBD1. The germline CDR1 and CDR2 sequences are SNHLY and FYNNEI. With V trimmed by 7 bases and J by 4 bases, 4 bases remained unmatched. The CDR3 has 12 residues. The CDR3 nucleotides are TGTGCCAGCAAGAACAGGGGTTACGAGCAGTACTTC. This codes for CASKNRGYEQYF.

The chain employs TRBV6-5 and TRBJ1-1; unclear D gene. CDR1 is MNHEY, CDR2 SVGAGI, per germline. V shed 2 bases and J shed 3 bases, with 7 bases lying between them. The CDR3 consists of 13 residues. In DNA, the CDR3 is TGTGCCAGCAGTTACGGGAAGGACACTGAAGCTTTCTTT. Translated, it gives CASSYGKDTEAFF.

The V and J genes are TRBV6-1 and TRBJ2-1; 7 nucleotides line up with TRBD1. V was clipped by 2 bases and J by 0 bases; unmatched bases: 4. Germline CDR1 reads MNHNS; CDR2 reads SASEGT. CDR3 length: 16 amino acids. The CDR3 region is CASSEPQGVSYNEQFF. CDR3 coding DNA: TGTGCCAGCAGTGAACCCCAGGGGGTCTCCTACAATGAGCAGTTCTTC.

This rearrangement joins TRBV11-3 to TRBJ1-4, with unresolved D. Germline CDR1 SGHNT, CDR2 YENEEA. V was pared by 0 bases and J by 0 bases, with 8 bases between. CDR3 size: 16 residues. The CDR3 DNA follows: TGTGCCAGCAGCTTAGATGGGAGCGCAACTAATGAAAAACTGTTTTTT. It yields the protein CASSLDGSATNEKLFF. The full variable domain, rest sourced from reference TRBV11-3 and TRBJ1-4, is EAGVVQSPRYKIIEKKQPVAFWCNPISGHNTLYWYLQNLGQGPELLIRYENEEAVDDSQLPKDRFSAERLKGVDSTLKIQPAELGDSAVYLCASSLDGSATNEKLFFGSGTQLSVL.

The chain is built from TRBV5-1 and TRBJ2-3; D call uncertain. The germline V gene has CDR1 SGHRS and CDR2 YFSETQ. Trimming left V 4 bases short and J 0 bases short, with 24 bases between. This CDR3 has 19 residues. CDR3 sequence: CASSPWPSRESFSTDTQYF. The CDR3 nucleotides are TGCGCCAGCAGCCCCTGGCCGTCCAGAGAATCCTTTAGCACAGATACGCAGTATTTT.